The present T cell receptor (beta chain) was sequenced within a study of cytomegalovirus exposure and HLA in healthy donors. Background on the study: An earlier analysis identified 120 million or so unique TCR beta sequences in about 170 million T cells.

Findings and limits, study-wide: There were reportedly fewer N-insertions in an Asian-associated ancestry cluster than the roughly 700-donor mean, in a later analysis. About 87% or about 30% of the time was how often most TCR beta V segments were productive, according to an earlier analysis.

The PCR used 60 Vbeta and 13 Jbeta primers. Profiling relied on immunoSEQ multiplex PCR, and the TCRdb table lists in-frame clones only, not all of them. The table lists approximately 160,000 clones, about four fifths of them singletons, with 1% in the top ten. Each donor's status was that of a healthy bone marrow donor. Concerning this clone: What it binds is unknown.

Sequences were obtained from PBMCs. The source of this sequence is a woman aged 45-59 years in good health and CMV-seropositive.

Here the CDR3 DNA reads TGTGCCAGCAGCTTAGGGACAGGGATGTACGAGCAGTACTTC. Protein: CASSLGTGMYEQYF. V and J are TRBV7-2 and TRBJ2-7, with TRBD1 matching 8 bases. The germline gives CDR1 SGHTA, CDR2 FQGNSA. This CDR3 has 14 amino acids. The J segment lost 4 bases and the V segment lost 1 base, leaving 3 bases of the junction unmatched.